This is a list of T cell receptor beta chains from one sample in a study of CD8 T cells in ankylosing spondylitis. TCRdb used MiXCR to reprocess the 5' RACE reads, holding one entry per CDR3 protein. This table has roughly 440,000 distinct CDR3 sequences, over 15% appearing once. Sequencing was performed on blood, either unsorted or a sorted T cell fraction (not recorded which). The receptors stem from a male donor with ankylosing spondylitis. CDR3s include the opening cysteine and the closing phenylalanine or tryptophan. D genes are given only for firm matches. Clone size appears in some rows only: once, few, many, or a class for an expanded clone.

15,NA,TRBJ2-1,few,TRBV9,CASSSDAHSYNEQFF,TGTGCCAGCAGCTCGGACGCACATTCCTACAATGAGCAGTTCTTC
14,NA,TRBJ1-3,NA,TRBV14,CASSQTTSGNTIYF,TGTGCCAGCAGCCAAACGACCAGTGGAAACACCATATATTTT
13,TRBD1,TRBJ1-2,NA,TRBV12-3/TRBV12-4,CASSHRGRDGYTF,TGTGCCAGCAGTCACAGGGGTCGGGATGGCTACACCTTC
15,NA,TRBJ2-5,NA,TRBV3-1,CASSQAVGGQETQYF,TGTGCCAGCAGCCAAGCGGTCGGTGGTCAAGAGACCCAGTACTTC
16,TRBD2,TRBJ2-5,few,TRBV7-2,CASSLGAGGPSETQYF,TGTGCCAGCAGCTTAGGGGCGGGAGGGCCGTCGGAGACCCAGTACTTC
17,TRBD2,TRBJ2-7,NA,TRBV7-2,CASSLAGGTTSGRPQYF,TGTGCCAGCAGCTTAGCTGGGGGGACTACTAGCGGGAGGCCGCAGTACTTC
20,TRBD1,TRBJ1-1,few,TRBV4-2,CASSPRGLPEGGTMNTEAFF,TGTGCCAGCAGCCCGAGGGGGCTCCCGGAAGGTGGTACCATGAACACTGAAGCTTTCTTT
15,TRBD2,TRBJ2-2,few,TRBV28,CASTLPGGGTGELFF,TGTGCCAGCACCCTACCGGGAGGGGGTACCGGGGAGCTGTTTTTT
15,TRBD1,TRBJ1-3,NA,TRBV5-1,CASSLEGTAGNTIYF,TGCGCCAGCAGCTTGGAGGGGACAGCTGGAAACACCATATATTTT
17,TRBD1,TRBJ2-4,NA,TRBV12-3/TRBV12-4,CASSLARGQGFGNIQYF,TGTGCCAGCAGTTTAGCGAGGGGACAGGGCTTTGGAAACATTCAGTACTTC
14,NA,TRBJ2-1,NA,TRBV5-1,CASSLVPAGNEQFF,TGCGCCAGCAGCTTAGTCCCGGCTGGCAATGAGCAGTTCTTC
16,TRBD2,TRBJ2-4,NA,TRBV7-9,CASSSGELAGLDIQYF,TGTGCCAGCAGTTCCGGGGAACTAGCGGGGTTAGACATTCAGTACTTC
13,NA,TRBJ2-5,NA,TRBV7-7,CASSPDPGETQYF,TGTGCCAGCAGCCCCGACCCCGGGGAGACCCAGTACTTC
18,TRBD2,TRBJ2-1,NA,TRBV24-1,CATSDRGGREIAYNEQFF,TGTGCCACCAGTGACCGCGGGGGGCGGGAGATTGCCTACAATGAGCAGTTCTTC
15,TRBD1,TRBJ2-2,few,TRBV28,CASTTGGAGTGELFF,TGTGCCAGTACAACAGGGGGCGCCGGCACCGGGGAGCTGTTTTTT
13,TRBD1,TRBJ1-5,many,TRBV20-1,CSAGGQGDQPQHF,TGCAGTGCCGGGGGACAGGGCGATCAGCCCCAGCATTTT
15,TRBD2,TRBJ2-3,NA,TRBV7-3,CASSLTSGSADTQYF,TGTGCCAGCAGCTTAACTAGCGGGAGTGCAGATACGCAGTATTTT
15,NA,TRBJ1-6,few,TRBV6-1,CASSRSGPANSPLHF,TGTGCCAGCAGTCGCTCCGGGCCAGCGAATTCACCCCTCCACTTT
14,NA,TRBJ1-2,NA,TRBV6-1,CASNPRGRTYGYTF,TGTGCCAGCAACCCGAGGGGCAGGACCTATGGCTACACCTTC
16,TRBD2,TRBJ2-3,few,TRBV4-2,CASSSQMAGGQDTQYF,TGTGCCAGCAGCTCTCAGATGGCGGGAGGGCAAGATACGCAGTATTTT
13,NA,TRBJ1-6,NA,TRBV10-3,CVSSTDYNSPLHF,TGTGTCTCGTCGACCGACTATAATTCACCCCTCCACTTT
14,NA,TRBJ1-2,many,TRBV20-1,CSARDRFWGQGYTF,TGCAGTGCTAGAGATCGGTTTTGGGGGCAGGGCTACACCTTC
14,TRBD1,TRBJ1-2,few,TRBV20-1,CSATSDRDDYGYTF,TGCAGTGCCACCTCGGACAGGGATGACTATGGCTACACCTTC
15,NA,TRBJ1-2,NA,TRBV11-2,CASSLNVGLNYGYTF,TGTGCCAGCAGCTTAAATGTCGGTCTCAACTATGGCTACACCTTC
15,NA,TRBJ2-7,NA,TRBV3-1,CASSPRPGPNYEQYF,TGTGCCAGCAGCCCACGTCCGGGACCCAACTACGAGCAGTACTTC
15,TRBD1,TRBJ2-7,NA,TRBV27,CASSSQGTSSYEQYF,TGTGCCAGCAGTTCACAGGGGACAAGCTCCTACGAGCAGTACTTC
13,NA,TRBJ1-2,NA,TRBV5-8,CASSLRGPYGYTF,TGTGCCAGCAGCTTGAGGGGCCCCTATGGCTACACCTTC
13,NA,TRBJ2-7,NA,TRBV5-1,CASRLASSYEQYF,TGCGCCAGCAGGTTGGCGAGTTCCTACGAGCAGTACTTC
15,NA,TRBJ1-1,many,TRBV3-1,CASSQGNAGHTEAFF,TGTGCCAGCAGCCAGGGGAACGCAGGTCACACTGAAGCTTTCTTT
16,NA,TRBJ2-3,NA,TRBV7-8,CASSLNFIVGTDTQYF,TGTGCCAGCAGCTTAAACTTCATAGTGGGCACAGATACGCAGTATTTT
13,NA,TRBJ1-1,NA,TRBV5-6,CASSRDTNTEAFF,TGTGCCAGCAGCCGGGACACGAACACTGAAGCTTTCTTT
16,TRBD2,TRBJ2-1,few,TRBV15,CATSNLGLADYNEQFF,TGTGCCACCAGCAACCTGGGACTAGCGGACTACAATGAGCAGTTCTTC
13,NA,TRBJ2-5,NA,TRBV18,CASSPAIQETQYF,TGTGCCAGCTCACCCGCGATACAAGAGACCCAGTACTTC
14,NA,TRBJ2-7,few,TRBV12-5,CASGLVMESAEQYF,TGTGCTAGTGGTTTGGTAATGGAGTCGGCCGAGCAGTACTTC
17,TRBD2,TRBJ2-1,few,TRBV20-1,CSARAPTTSGNYNEQFF,TGCAGTGCTAGAGCCCCCACGACTAGCGGGAACTACAATGAGCAGTTCTTC
12,NA,TRBJ2-7,NA,TRBV6-6,CASVSGVGEQYF,TGTGCCAGCGTATCGGGAGTAGGGGAGCAGTACTTC
15,NA,TRBJ2-2,NA,TRBV27,CASSPRPGRSGELFF,TGTGCCAGCAGTCCACGGCCAGGGAGGTCCGGGGAGCTGTTTTTT
15,NA,TRBJ2-1,NA,TRBV7-2,CASSERGSSYNEQFF,TGTGCCAGCAGCGAACGGGGGAGCTCCTACAATGAGCAGTTCTTC
13,NA,TRBJ1-2,few,TRBV6-2/TRBV6-3,CASSDSTNYGYTF,TGTGCCAGCAGCGACAGCACTAACTATGGCTACACCTTC
14,TRBD2,TRBJ2-1,NA,TRBV7-2,CASSLGGRGTEQFF,TGTGCCAGCAGCTTAGGTGGGCGGGGGACTGAGCAGTTCTTC
12,NA,TRBJ2-1,few,TRBV12-5,CASVEGDNEQFF,TGTGCTAGTGTAGAAGGGGACAATGAGCAGTTCTTC
19,TRBD1,TRBJ2-4,few,TRBV6-2/TRBV6-3,CASSPAQTGTGWFENIQYF,TGTGCCAGCAGTCCAGCCCAGACCGGGACAGGGTGGTTTGAAAACATTCAGTACTTC
14,TRBD1,TRBJ1-1,NA,TRBV6-1,CASRREQGATEAFF,TGTGCCAGCAGGCGGGAGCAGGGGGCGACTGAAGCTTTCTTT
13,NA,TRBJ2-5,few,TRBV7-8,CASIYRNTETQYF,TGTGCCAGCATATACAGGAACACAGAGACCCAGTACTTC
15,TRBD1,TRBJ2-2,few,TRBV3-1,CASSQGTGGPGELFF,TGTGCCAGCAGCCAAGGGACAGGGGGCCCCGGGGAGCTGTTTTTT
15,NA,TRBJ2-2,NA,TRBV28,CASSPWGRNTGELFF,TGTGCCAGCAGCCCCTGGGGTCGGAACACCGGGGAGCTGTTTTTT
15,NA,TRBJ2-2,NA,TRBV4-3,CASSQDPRVTGELFF,TGCGCCAGCAGCCAAGACCCGAGAGTCACCGGGGAGCTGTTTTTT
14,TRBD1,TRBJ1-2,few,TRBV19,CASRNTGAGYGYTF,TGTGCCAGTAGAAATACAGGGGCAGGCTATGGCTACACCTTC
13,NA,TRBJ2-5,NA,TRBV4-3,CASSQDYGGTQYF,TGCGCCAGCAGCCAAGACTATGGGGGGACCCAGTACTTC
15,TRBD1,TRBJ1-3,NA,TRBV2,CASSLQGAGGNTIYF,TGTGCCAGCAGCTTACAGGGGGCCGGTGGAAACACCATATATTTT
13,NA,TRBJ1-1,NA,TRBV6-1,CASSAEMNTEAFF,TGTGCCAGCAGTGCCGAGATGAACACTGAAGCTTTCTTT
14,NA,TRBJ1-1,NA,TRBV20-1,CSARDRTRQVEAFF,TGCAGTGCTAGAGACCGCACCCGACAGGTTGAAGCTTTCTTT
15,NA,TRBJ2-7,few,TRBV12-3/TRBV12-4,CASSLSGSPSDGRYF,TGTGCCAGCAGTTTATCGGGCAGCCCCTCCGACGGCAGGTACTTC